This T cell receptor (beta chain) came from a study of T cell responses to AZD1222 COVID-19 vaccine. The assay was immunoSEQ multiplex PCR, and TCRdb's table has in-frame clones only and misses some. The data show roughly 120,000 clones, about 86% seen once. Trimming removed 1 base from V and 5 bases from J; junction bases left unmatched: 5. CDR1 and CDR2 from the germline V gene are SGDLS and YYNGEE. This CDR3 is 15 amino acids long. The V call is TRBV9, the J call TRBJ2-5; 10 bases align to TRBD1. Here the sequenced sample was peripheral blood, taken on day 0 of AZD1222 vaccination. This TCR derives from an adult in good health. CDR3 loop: CASSVSGTGVETQYF. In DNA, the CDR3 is TGTGCCAGCAGCGTATCCGGGACAGGGGTCGAGACCCAGTACTTC.